Listed below are T cell receptor beta chains from one sample, sequenced in a study of tumor-infiltrating lymphocytes in oesophageal squamous cell carcinoma. TCRdb re-derived calls from the PCR reads in MiXCR, one entry per CDR3 protein. This table holds about 11,000 distinct CDR3 sequences, around half found once. Sequenced material: esophageal tumor tissue. Receptors originate from a male donor with esophageal squamous cell carcinoma. CDR3s include the opening cysteine and the closing phenylalanine or tryptophan. Each record gives: CDR3 protein, CDR3 DNA, D gene, V gene, J gene, clone size, CDR3 length. The D gene is left open where the match is weak. A clone size is listed for some rows: how often the clone was seen (once, few, many), or a class if it is expanded.

CDR3 protein: CASSFLPTSGSHREQYF; CDR3 DNA: TGTGCCAGTAGTTTCTTACCGACTAGCGGGAGTCATAGGGAGCAGTACTTC; D gene: TRBD2; V gene: TRBV19; J gene: TRBJ2-7; clone size: few; CDR3 length: 17
CDR3 protein: CASSISWTSLGEQYF; CDR3 DNA: TGTGCCAGTAGTATTAGCTGGACCAGCCTCGGGGAGCAGTACTTC; D gene: NA; V gene: TRBV19; J gene: TRBJ2-7; clone size: few; CDR3 length: 15
CDR3 protein: CATSDLSGGLRHEQYF; CDR3 DNA: TGTGCCACCAGTGATTTGTCTGGAGGCCTGAGGCATGAGCAGTACTTC; D gene: NA; V gene: TRBV24-1; J gene: TRBJ2-5; clone size: NA; CDR3 length: 16
CDR3 protein: CASSSPLTGTRSPLHF; CDR3 DNA: TGTGCCAGCAGCTCCCCACTCACAGGGACCCGTTCACCCCTCCACTTT; D gene: NA; V gene: TRBV7-2; J gene: TRBJ1-6; clone size: NA; CDR3 length: 16
CDR3 protein: CASSSVGDTEAFF; CDR3 DNA: TGTGCCAGCAGCTCCGTTGGGGACACTGAAGCTTTCTTT; D gene: NA; V gene: TRBV7-9; J gene: TRBJ1-1; clone size: NA; CDR3 length: 13
CDR3 protein: CASSAESSGANVLTF; CDR3 DNA: TGTGCCAGCAGTGCAGAGAGCTCTGGGGCCAACGTCCTGACTTTC; D gene: NA; V gene: TRBV6-1; J gene: TRBJ2-6; clone size: medium-sized; CDR3 length: 15
CDR3 protein: CASSTGFSHNEQFF; CDR3 DNA: TGTGCCAGCAGCACAGGGTTCTCCCACAATGAGCAGTTCTTC; D gene: NA; V gene: TRBV6-6; J gene: TRBJ2-1; clone size: few; CDR3 length: 14
CDR3 protein: CASSRGQGSEQYF; CDR3 DNA: TGTGCCAGCAGCCGCGGACAGGGTAGTGAGCAGTACTTC; D gene: TRBD1; V gene: TRBV7-6; J gene: TRBJ2-5; clone size: NA; CDR3 length: 13
CDR3 protein: CASIPMRENNEQFF; CDR3 DNA: TGTGCCAGCATCCCAATGCGAGAAAACAATGAGCAGTTCTTC; D gene: NA; V gene: TRBV7-8; J gene: TRBJ2-1; clone size: NA; CDR3 length: 14
CDR3 protein: CASSFAGAAYGYTF; CDR3 DNA: TGTGCCAGCAGCTTCGCAGGGGCTGCTTATGGCTACACCTTC; D gene: NA; V gene: TRBV7-9; J gene: TRBJ1-2; clone size: NA; CDR3 length: 14
CDR3 protein: CATKLAGGSEQFF; CDR3 DNA: TGTGCCACCAAACTAGCGGGAGGTAGTGAGCAGTTCTTC; D gene: TRBD2; V gene: TRBV12-3/TRBV12-4; J gene: TRBJ2-1; clone size: NA; CDR3 length: 13
CDR3 protein: CDSSSFRTGNQETQYF; CDR3 DNA: TGTGACAGCAGTTCTTTCCGGACAGGGAACCAAGAGACCCAGTACTTC; D gene: TRBD1; V gene: TRBV6-6; J gene: TRBJ2-5; clone size: NA; CDR3 length: 16
CDR3 protein: CASSLVSGRGTGELFF; CDR3 DNA: TGTGCCAGCAGCTTGGTTAGCGGGAGAGGCACCGGGGAGCTGTTTTTT; D gene: TRBD2; V gene: TRBV7-2; J gene: TRBJ2-2; clone size: NA; CDR3 length: 16
CDR3 protein: CAIGRDRNTEAFF; CDR3 DNA: TGTGCCATCGGGCGGGACAGAAACACTGAAGCTTTCTTT; D gene: TRBD1; V gene: TRBV10-3; J gene: TRBJ1-1; clone size: once; CDR3 length: 13
CDR3 protein: CASSERGDTQYF; CDR3 DNA: TGTGCCAGCAGTGAACGGGGGGATACGCAGTATTTT; D gene: NA; V gene: TRBV6-1; J gene: TRBJ2-3; clone size: NA; CDR3 length: 12
CDR3 protein: CASSLVGKGEQYF; CDR3 DNA: TGTGCCAGCAGCTTAGTAGGGAAAGGGGAGCAGTACTTC; D gene: NA; V gene: TRBV7-9; J gene: TRBJ2-7; clone size: large; CDR3 length: 13
CDR3 protein: CASSLVRDLYEQYF; CDR3 DNA: TGTGCCAGCAGTTTAGTTAGAGACCTCTACGAGCAGTACTTC; D gene: NA; V gene: TRBV28; J gene: TRBJ2-7; clone size: NA; CDR3 length: 14
CDR3 protein: CAHRVSGDGELFF; CDR3 DNA: TGTGCCCACAGGGTATCGGGTGACGGGGAGCTGTTTTTT; D gene: NA; V gene: TRBV7-2; J gene: TRBJ2-2; clone size: few; CDR3 length: 13
CDR3 protein: CASTSYNEQFF; CDR3 DNA: TGTGCCAGTACATCCTACAATGAGCAGTTCTTC; D gene: NA; V gene: TRBV19; J gene: TRBJ2-1; clone size: once; CDR3 length: 11
CDR3 protein: CASSPRIAGYPYKQYF; CDR3 DNA: TGTGCCAGCAGCCCCCGTATAGCGGGATATCCCTACAAGCAGTACTTT; D gene: TRBD2; V gene: TRBV28; J gene: TRBJ2-7; clone size: NA; CDR3 length: 16
CDR3 protein: CASSPYGSEQYF; CDR3 DNA: TGTGCCAGCAGCCCATACGGCAGTGAGCAGTACTTC; D gene: NA; V gene: TRBV7-2; J gene: TRBJ2-5; clone size: NA; CDR3 length: 12
CDR3 protein: CASSLGDLGDKNIQYF; CDR3 DNA: TGTGCCAGCAGCTTAGGAGATCTGGGGGACAAAAACATTCAGTACTTC; D gene: NA; V gene: TRBV7-6; J gene: TRBJ2-4; clone size: NA; CDR3 length: 16
CDR3 protein: CASSYSISGDEQYF; CDR3 DNA: TGTGCCAGCAGTTACTCGATATCGGGCGACGAGCAGTACTTC; D gene: NA; V gene: TRBV6-6; J gene: TRBJ2-7; clone size: medium-sized; CDR3 length: 14
CDR3 protein: CALSGYETQYF; CDR3 DNA: TGTGCCTTATCAGGGTATGAGACCCAGTACTTC; D gene: NA; V gene: TRBV7-6; J gene: TRBJ2-5; clone size: NA; CDR3 length: 11
CDR3 protein: CASRKTRDYYETQYF; CDR3 DNA: TGTGCCAGCAGGAAAACTCGAGACTATTATGAGACCCAGTACTTC; D gene: NA; V gene: TRBV7-8; J gene: TRBJ2-5; clone size: NA; CDR3 length: 15
CDR3 protein: CASSLLFLNTDTQYF; CDR3 DNA: TGTGCCAGCAGCTTACTCTTCCTAAACACAGATACGCAGTATTTT; D gene: NA; V gene: TRBV7-2; J gene: TRBJ2-3; clone size: NA; CDR3 length: 15
CDR3 protein: CATSPRNNYNEQFF; CDR3 DNA: TGTGCCACCAGTCCGAGGAACAACTACAATGAGCAGTTCTTC; D gene: NA; V gene: TRBV24-1; J gene: TRBJ2-1; clone size: NA; CDR3 length: 14
CDR3 protein: CASSLLAGGYTF; CDR3 DNA: TGTGCCAGCAGTCTGCTCGCTGGAGGCTACACCTTC; D gene: NA; V gene: TRBV12-3/TRBV12-4; J gene: TRBJ1-2; clone size: few; CDR3 length: 12
CDR3 protein: CASGRAGSYNEQFF; CDR3 DNA: TGTGCCAGCGGGAGGGCCGGTTCCTACAATGAGCAGTTCTTC; D gene: TRBD2; V gene: TRBV11-2; J gene: TRBJ2-1; clone size: NA; CDR3 length: 14
CDR3 protein: CASSLWGVTDTQYF; CDR3 DNA: TGTGCCAGCAGCTTATGGGGGGTGACAGATACGCAGTATTTT; D gene: NA; V gene: TRBV5-6; J gene: TRBJ2-3; clone size: many; CDR3 length: 14
CDR3 protein: CASSLIGPTEAFF; CDR3 DNA: TGTGCCAGCAGCTTAATCGGTCCTACTGAAGCTTTCTTT; D gene: NA; V gene: TRBV7-3; J gene: TRBJ1-1; clone size: once; CDR3 length: 13
CDR3 protein: CASRAGGEETQYF; CDR3 DNA: TGTGCCAGCAGAGCGGGAGGGGAAGAGACCCAGTACTTC; D gene: TRBD2; V gene: TRBV12-3/TRBV12-4; J gene: TRBJ2-5; clone size: large; CDR3 length: 13
CDR3 protein: CASSFWGLGVGGEQYF; CDR3 DNA: TGTGCCAGCAGCTTTTGGGGACTGGGAGTCGGCGGCGAGCAGTACTTC; D gene: NA; V gene: TRBV7-6; J gene: TRBJ2-7; clone size: NA; CDR3 length: 16
CDR3 protein: CASTPEGTYEQYF; CDR3 DNA: TGTGCCAGCACCCCGGAGGGGACGTACGAGCAGTACTTC; D gene: NA; V gene: TRBV7-8; J gene: TRBJ2-7; clone size: NA; CDR3 length: 13
CDR3 protein: CASSFDRDNEQYF; CDR3 DNA: TGTGCCAGCAGCTTCGACAGGGACAATGAGCAGTACTTC; D gene: TRBD1; V gene: TRBV7-6; J gene: TRBJ2-5; clone size: NA; CDR3 length: 13
CDR3 protein: CASRGTGIMEQYF; CDR3 DNA: TGTGCCAGCAGAGGGACAGGGATTATGGAGCAGTACTTC; D gene: TRBD1; V gene: TRBV28; J gene: TRBJ2-7; clone size: NA; CDR3 length: 13
CDR3 protein: CASSRDRGKEAFF; CDR3 DNA: TGTGCCAGCAGCAGGGACAGGGGAAAGGAAGCTTTCTTT; D gene: TRBD1; V gene: TRBV6-1; J gene: TRBJ1-1; clone size: many; CDR3 length: 13
CDR3 protein: CASSLPGQTSYEQYF; CDR3 DNA: TGTGCCAGCAGCCTTCCGGGACAGACCAGTTACGAGCAGTACTTC; D gene: TRBD1; V gene: TRBV5-6; J gene: TRBJ2-7; clone size: NA; CDR3 length: 15
CDR3 protein: CVTSEGRRPGDNEQYF; CDR3 DNA: TGTGTCACCAGTGAAGGTCGGCGACCGGGCGACAATGAGCAGTACTTC; D gene: NA; V gene: TRBV24-1; J gene: TRBJ2-7; clone size: NA; CDR3 length: 16
CDR3 protein: CASSYWETQYF; CDR3 DNA: TGTGCCAGCAGTTATTGGGAGACCCAGTACTTC; D gene: NA; V gene: TRBV6-1; J gene: TRBJ2-5; clone size: NA; CDR3 length: 11
CDR3 protein: CASSLTGSQPQHF; CDR3 DNA: TGCGCCAGCAGTCTGACAGGGAGTCAGCCCCAGCATTTT; D gene: TRBD1; V gene: TRBV5-1; J gene: TRBJ1-5; clone size: few; CDR3 length: 13
CDR3 protein: CASSQRDSSYNEQFF; CDR3 DNA: TGTGCCAGCAGCCAAAGGGACAGCTCCTACAATGAGCAGTTCTTC; D gene: TRBD1; V gene: TRBV7-8; J gene: TRBJ2-1; clone size: many; CDR3 length: 15
CDR3 protein: CASSSISGYTDTQYF; CDR3 DNA: TGTGCCAGCAGCTCGATCAGCGGATACACAGATACGCAGTATTTT; D gene: NA; V gene: TRBV7-3; J gene: TRBJ2-3; clone size: NA; CDR3 length: 15
CDR3 protein: CASSHQDYNSPLHF; CDR3 DNA: TGTGCCAGCAGTCATCAGGACTATAATTCACCCCTCCACTTT; D gene: NA; V gene: TRBV7-4; J gene: TRBJ1-6; clone size: NA; CDR3 length: 14
CDR3 protein: CASSLEPGLQTTQYF; CDR3 DNA: TGTGCCAGCAGCTTAGAACCGGGACTACAGACTACGCAGTATTTT; D gene: TRBD2; V gene: TRBV7-6; J gene: TRBJ2-3; clone size: NA; CDR3 length: 15
CDR3 protein: CASSPDISGNTIYF; CDR3 DNA: TGTGCCAGCAGTCCCGACATCTCTGGAAACACCATATATTTT; D gene: NA; V gene: TRBV12-3/TRBV12-4; J gene: TRBJ1-3; clone size: many; CDR3 length: 14
CDR3 protein: CASSSGTVTYEQYF; CDR3 DNA: TGTGCCAGCAGTTCCGGGACAGTGACCTACGAGCAGTACTTC; D gene: TRBD1; V gene: TRBV27; J gene: TRBJ2-7; clone size: NA; CDR3 length: 14
CDR3 protein: CASSSRLAGGHETQYF; CDR3 DNA: TGTGCCAGCAGCTCTCGACTAGCGGGAGGTCACGAGACCCAGTACTTC; D gene: TRBD2; V gene: TRBV7-2; J gene: TRBJ2-5; clone size: NA; CDR3 length: 16
CDR3 protein: CASSEGAETDTQYF; CDR3 DNA: TGTGCCAGCAGTGAGGGGGCAGAGACAGATACGCAGTATTTT; D gene: NA; V gene: TRBV6-4; J gene: TRBJ2-3; clone size: NA; CDR3 length: 14
CDR3 protein: CAISDGGPQHF; CDR3 DNA: TGTGCCATCAGTGACGGGGGGCCCCAGCATTTT; D gene: NA; V gene: TRBV10-3; J gene: TRBJ1-5; clone size: NA; CDR3 length: 11
CDR3 protein: CASSLAADQAFF; CDR3 DNA: TGTGCCAGCAGTTTGGCGGCAGATCAAGCTTTCTTT; D gene: NA; V gene: TRBV12-3/TRBV12-4; J gene: TRBJ1-1; clone size: NA; CDR3 length: 12
CDR3 protein: CASSLVLAGGSEDTQYF; CDR3 DNA: TGCGCCAGCAGCTTGGTATTAGCGGGAGGGAGTGAGGATACGCAGTATTTT; D gene: TRBD2; V gene: TRBV5-1; J gene: TRBJ2-3; clone size: many; CDR3 length: 17
CDR3 protein: CASSLEAGTFEQFF; CDR3 DNA: TGTGCCAGCAGCTTAGAGGCGGGGACGTTCGAGCAGTTCTTC; D gene: NA; V gene: TRBV11-2; J gene: TRBJ2-1; clone size: NA; CDR3 length: 14
CDR3 protein: CASREGGLAKNIQYF; CDR3 DNA: TGTGCCAGCAGGGAAGGGGGGTTAGCCAAAAACATTCAGTACTTC; D gene: NA; V gene: TRBV7-6; J gene: TRBJ2-4; clone size: NA; CDR3 length: 15
CDR3 protein: CASTPGTGGYYEQYF; CDR3 DNA: TGTGCCAGCACCCCAGGGACAGGGGGTTACTACGAGCAGTACTTC; D gene: TRBD1; V gene: TRBV6-2/TRBV6-3; J gene: TRBJ2-7; clone size: NA; CDR3 length: 15
CDR3 protein: CASSLSLAGGSEQFF; CDR3 DNA: TGTGCCAGCAGCTTAAGCCTAGCGGGAGGAAGTGAGCAGTTCTTC; D gene: TRBD2; V gene: TRBV7-4; J gene: TRBJ2-1; clone size: NA; CDR3 length: 15
CDR3 protein: CASSQTPNTEAFF; CDR3 DNA: TGTGCCAGCAGCCAAACACCGAACACTGAAGCTTTCTTT; D gene: NA; V gene: TRBV7-3; J gene: TRBJ1-1; clone size: NA; CDR3 length: 13
CDR3 protein: CASSTSGGSQPQHF; CDR3 DNA: TGTGCCAGCAGTACCTCAGGGGGCTCTCAGCCCCAGCATTTT; D gene: TRBD1; V gene: TRBV6-2/TRBV6-3; J gene: TRBJ1-5; clone size: few; CDR3 length: 14
CDR3 protein: CASSAPGGFGNEQYF; CDR3 DNA: TGTGCCAGCAGCGCCCCCGGGGGATTTGGTAACGAGCAGTACTTC; D gene: NA; V gene: TRBV6-8; J gene: TRBJ2-7; clone size: NA; CDR3 length: 15